The present entry profiles one TCR beta chain with its context. This record belongs to a study of response to subunit inactivated influenza vaccine. Each CDR3 protein is one row after TCRdb ran MiXCR on the RT-PCR reads. This sample has roughly 500,000 distinct CDR3 sequences, with roughly 25% found just once. Germline V gene lookup returns CDR1 MNHEY and CDR2 SVGEGT. V gave up 2 bases and J gave up 5 bases, with 13 bases separating them. This CDR3 region has 15 residues. In addition, the sample was reused for a study of T cells expressing NK-cell markers. That source notes: The TCR beta cDNA came from 5'RACE template switching with UMIs.

The receptor comes from a man in his fifties or sixties who received an inactivated influenza vaccine. Material: CD4+ T cells sorted from PBMCs, obtained less than 13 days after vaccination. This chain uses TRBV6-2 or TRBV6-3 with TRBJ2-1, with a tentative D call TRBD2 (5 bases). This CDR3 reads CASSYITRAHNEQFF. CDR3 coding DNA: TGTGCCAGCAGTTACATAACTAGGGCCCACAATGAGCAGTTCTTC.